This T cell receptor (beta chain) emerged from a study of T cell repertoires in cytomegalovirus infection. Study-level background: Both recently identified HLA-C-restricted and well-studied HLA-B-restricted CMV epitopes were used in the study. Matching HLA type and CMV infection were both indicated by public TCR beta signatures.

With V trimmed by 1 base and J by 2 bases, 6 bases remained unmatched. This CDR3 contains 16 residues. Looked up from germline, CDR1 is LGHNA and CDR2 is YSLEER. This clonotype is a singleton in its sample. Antigen: not known. TCRdb ran MiXCR on the reads and lists one entry per CDR3 protein. Counted here are 80,000 or so distinct CDR3 sequences, around 40% occurring once; the ten biggest clones make up 85% to 95%. The chain joins TRBV4-3 to TRBJ2-7, with 9 bases aligning to TRBD1. Source: CD8+ T cells from cultured PBMCs, taken from culture after CMV antigen stimulation. The receptor's source is a human donor in good health (CMV status not recorded). Some clones in this sample may be carry-over from other donors' samples. The CDR3 coding sequence is TGCGCCAGCAGCCAAGGGACAGGGGAACCTACCTACGAGCAGTACTTC. Translation gives CASSQGTGEPTYEQYF.